This T cell receptor beta chain was sequenced for a study of OX40 agonist ivuxolimab in advanced cancers. This table comes from immunoSEQ multiplex PCR, and its TCRdb copy is limited to in-frame clones, with some not included. The repertoire holds 65,000 to 70,000 clones, about nine tenths seen once, with 0.3% to 0.45% in the top ten. The CDR3 length is 13 residues. Deletions cut 7 bases from V and 6 bases from J, with 15 bases between. The V gene's germline CDR1 is MNHEY and CDR2 SMNVEV (reference sequence). This sequence originates from an adult with an advanced solid tumor such as melanoma, head and neck, liver or kidney cancer. The rearrangement joins TRBV27 to TRBJ1-1; D perhaps matches TRBD1 (6 bases). Sample: CD4+ or CD8+ T cells sorted from blood, taken in a trial of the OX40 agonist ivuxolimab. CDR3 sequence reads: CASTRGGTAEAFF. CDR3 nucleotides: TGTGCCAGCACTAGGGGGGGTACGGCTGAAGCTTTCTTT.